This note documents a single T cell receptor (beta chain) sequence. The antigen remains unidentified. The data were produced by immunoSEQ multiplex PCR, yet TCRdb's version contains in-frame clones alone and is incomplete. The repertoire holds 40,000 to 55,000 clones, with approximately 95% as singletons. This entry belongs to a study of graft-versus-host responses after intestinal transplantation. Study overall: Recipients uniformly received anti-thymocyte globulin induction, followed by tacrolimus and steroids for 3 to 4 years. The study, taken as a whole, reports: Allografts of patients with graft-donor T cell macrochimerism showed high graft-versus-host to host-versus-graft clone ratios. Some GvH clones were seen earlier in gut or blood, suggesting intestinal origin.

Germline V gene sequence: CDR1 LNHDA, CDR2 SQIVND (reference sequence). There are 14 residues in the CDR3. The specimen comprised unstimulated CD8+ T cells sorted from spleen or lymph node cells, sampled before transplant. The rearrangement uses TRBV19 and TRBJ2-5; D is unresolved. The J call may be incorrect, as the DNA end agrees better with TRBJ2-7. The TCR originated in a human donor who was the organ donor for an intestinal transplant. CDR3 bases: TGTGCCAGTTCCCCATCGGCAATTACCTACGAGCAGTACTTC. It encodes CASSPSAITYEQYF.